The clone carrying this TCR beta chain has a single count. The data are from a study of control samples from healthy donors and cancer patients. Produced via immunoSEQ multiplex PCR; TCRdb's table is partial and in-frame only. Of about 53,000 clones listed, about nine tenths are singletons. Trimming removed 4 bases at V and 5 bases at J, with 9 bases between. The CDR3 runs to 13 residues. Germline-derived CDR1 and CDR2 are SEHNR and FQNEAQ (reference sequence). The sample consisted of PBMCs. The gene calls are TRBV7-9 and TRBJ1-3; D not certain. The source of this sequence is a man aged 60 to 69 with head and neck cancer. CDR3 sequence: CASSYGVRNTIYF. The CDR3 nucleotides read TGTGCCAGCAGCTACGGAGTGAGAAACACCATATATTTT.